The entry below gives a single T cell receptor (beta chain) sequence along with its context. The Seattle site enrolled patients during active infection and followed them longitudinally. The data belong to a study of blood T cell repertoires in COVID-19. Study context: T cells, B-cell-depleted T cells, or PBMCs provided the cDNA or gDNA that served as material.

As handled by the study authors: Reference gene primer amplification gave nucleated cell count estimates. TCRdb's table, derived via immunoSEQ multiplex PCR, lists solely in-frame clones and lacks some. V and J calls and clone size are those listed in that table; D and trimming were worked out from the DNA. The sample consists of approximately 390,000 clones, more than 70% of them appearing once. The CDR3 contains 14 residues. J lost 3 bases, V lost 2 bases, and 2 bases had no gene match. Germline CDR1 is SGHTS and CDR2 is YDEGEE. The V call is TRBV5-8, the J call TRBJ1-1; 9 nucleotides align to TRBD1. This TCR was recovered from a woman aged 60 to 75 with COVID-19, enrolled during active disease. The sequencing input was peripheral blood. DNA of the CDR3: TGTGCCAGCAGCTTATACAGGGGGCACACTGAAGCTTTCTTT. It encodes CASSLYRGHTEAFF.